These 28 T cell receptor beta chains share one sample of origin, sequenced in a study of T cells in Graves' hyperthyroidism and ophthalmopathy. Using RNA transcripts as the source, TCR beta CDR3 regions were amplified. HTBI primers were used for first-round RT-PCR of the TCR CDR3. One entry per CDR3 protein, called by TCRdb with MiXCR from the multiplex PCR reads. The sample lists around 580,000 distinct CDR3 sequences, about half occurring once. Sequenced material: peripheral blood or thyroid tissue (not recorded which). These receptors originate from a woman aged 18-29 years with Graves' hyperthyroidism.

This CDR3 reads CASGRQRSNQPQYF. As DNA, the CDR3 is TGTGCCAGCGGGCGCCAAAGGAGCAATCAGCCCCAGTACTTC. V is TRBV12-3 or TRBV12-4 and J is TRBJ2-5; no clear D. This CDR3 is built from 14 residues. V shed 8 bases and J shed 9 bases, with 22 bases lying between them.

The DNA of the CDR3 is TGTGCCAGCAGTTTCAGTTACCTCAATCAGCCCCAGCATTTT. It specifies CASSFSYLNQPQHF. The chain employs TRBV2 and TRBJ1-5; no clear D. CDR1 is SNHLY and CDR2 is FYNNEI in the germline V gene. The CDR3 extends over 14 amino acids. V was shortened by 5 bases and J by 3 bases, with 11 bases between the two germline ends.

The sample holds many counts of this clonotype. V usage is TRBV9 and J usage is TRBJ2-7; 11 nucleotides agree with TRBD1. J lost 3 bases, V lost 0 bases, and 5 bases had no gene match. The CDR3 totals 16 residues. The V gene's germline CDR1 is SGDLS and CDR2 YYNGEE. The CDR3 sequence: CASSVGPGQGDYEQYF. The CDR3, as DNA: TGTGCCAGCAGCGTAGGGCCGGGACAGGGGGACTACGAGCAGTACTTC.

This clonotype was counted many times. The J gene is TRBJ1-2, the V gene TRBV6-2 or TRBV6-3, with D tentatively TRBD1 (5 bases). CDR3 length: 13 residues. Trimming took 2 bases from V and 2 from J, leaving 6 bases between them. The V gene's germline CDR1 is MNHEY and CDR2 SVGEGT. DNA for the CDR3: TGTGCCAGCAGTTACCGGGACAACTATGGCTACACCTTC. This sequence encodes CASSYRDNYGYTF.

This rearrangement joins TRBV9 to TRBJ2-6; weak D call: TRBD2 (6 bases). CDR3 length equals 15 residues. V lost 7 bases and J 4 bases, leaving 15 bases between the germline ends. Germline assignment: CDR1 SGDLS and CDR2 YYNGEE. The chain's CDR3 is CASDDGGTGANVLTF. The DNA for the CDR3 is TGTGCCAGCGACGACGGAGGGACCGGGGCCAACGTCCTGACTTTC.

This clonotype was detected many times. The chain couples TRBV20-1 to TRBJ2-7; D is undetermined. V lost 7 bases and J lost 3, with 16 bases in between. The germline V gene encodes CDR1 DFQATT and CDR2 SNEGSKA (reference sequence). The CDR3 sequence is 13 residues long. CDR3 in DNA: TGCAGTGTCTCGGGCCAGAAAATCTACGAGCAGTACTTC. Encoded protein: CSVSGQKIYEQYF.

Many counts were recorded for this clonotype. J is TRBJ1-2 and V is TRBV9; no definite D call. This CDR3 is built from 10 residues. The V and J ends lost 8 bases and 4 bases respectively, with 6 bases between them. Looked up from germline, CDR1 is SGDLS and CDR2 is YYNGEE. Written as DNA, the CDR3 is TGTGCCAGTCTCGGCTATGGCTACACCTTC. Protein: CASLGYGYTF.

This clonotype was recorded at least ten times. The CDR3 DNA reads as TGCAGTGCTAGAGTAGCGGGAGGGCCGGTTGTATACGAGCAGTACTTC. This gives the protein CSARVAGGPVVYEQYF. This chain links TRBV20-1 with TRBJ2-7; 11 bases align to TRBD2. The CDR3 runs 16 residues. The trim removed 1 base at V and 4 bases at J, leaving 9 bases unmatched. Germline CDR1 and CDR2: DFQATT and SNEGSKA (reference sequence).

The V gene is TRBV5-1, the J gene TRBJ1-2, with D possibly being TRBD1 (5 bases). CDR3 length: 16 residues. Germline V gives CDR1 SGHRS, CDR2 YFSETQ. Deletions cut 3 bases from V and 3 bases from J, with 18 bases between. The CDR3 bases are TGCGCCAGCAGCTCGGAAGGACACGGAGGATACTATGGCTACACCTTC. This gives the protein CASSSEGHGGYYGYTF.

V gene TRBV7-3 combines with J gene TRBJ1-6; 9 bases agree with TRBD1. CDR1 and CDR2 from the germline V gene are SGHTA and FQGTGA. This CDR3 has 15 amino acids. V lost 4 bases and J lost 10; bases outside the gene matches: 8. This CDR3 reads CASSSGQGTTSPLHF. In DNA form, the CDR3 reads TGTGCCAGCAGCTCGGGACAGGGAACAACCTCACCCCTCCACTTT. Variable domain in full (rest from reference TRBV7-3 and TRBJ1-6): GAGVSQTPSNKVTEKGKYVELRCDPISGHTALYWYRQSLGQGPEFLIYFQGTGAADDSGLPNDRFFAVRPEGSVSTLKIQRTERGDSAVYLCASSSGQGTTSPLHFGNGTRLTVT.

The genes are TRBV7-3 and TRBJ2-2; possibly TRBD2 for D (5 bases). CDR3 length: 15 amino acids. V lost 11 bases to trimming and J lost 3 bases, with 19 bases between them. Germline loops: CDR1 SGHTA, CDR2 FQGTGA. The CDR3 loop reads CAWSERGPDTGELFF. In nucleotides, the CDR3 is TGTGCCTGGAGTGAAAGAGGGCCCGACACCGGGGAGCTGTTTTTT.

CDR3 nucleotide sequence: TGTGCCACCAGTGACCCATCTAGCGGGAGGGCCACTGAGCAGTTCTTC. Its protein is CATSDPSSGRATEQFF. The gene calls are TRBV24-1 and TRBJ2-5; TRBD2 agrees at 12 bases. The tail of the sequence fits TRBJ2-1 better, so the J call may be wrong. The CDR3 is 16 amino acids. Germline lookup yields CDR1 KGHDR and CDR2 SFDVKD.

The chain carries TRBV9 and TRBJ1-4; 11 positions match TRBD1. This CDR3 spans 15 amino acids. Germline V gene lookup returns CDR1 SGDLS and CDR2 YYNGEE. V lost 0 bases, J lost 8 bases, and 3 bases stayed unmatched. In nucleotides, the CDR3 is TGTGCCAGCAGCGTAGAGGGACAGGGGGTAGAAAAACTGTTTTTT. Its translation: CASSVEGQGVEKLFF.

About this clonotype: A much larger clone sits a single nucleotide away, making a read error possible. The final CDR3 position lacks the conserved phenylalanine or tryptophan, pointing to a likely read error. The chain has TRBV20-1 and TRBJ1-5; D may be TRBD1 (5 bases). The V end lost 3 bases, the J end lost 0 bases, and 9 bases lay between the germline ends. The CDR3 runs 14 residues. Per the germline V gene, CDR1 is DFQATT and CDR2 is SNEGSKA (reference sequence). The CDR3 region is CSASGHLSNQPQHS. The DNA for the CDR3 is TGCAGTGCTAGTGGACACCTTAGCAATCAGCCCCAGCATTCT.

This clonotype was detected a few times. The J gene is TRBJ1-3, the V gene TRBV5-6, with a possible D match to TRBD1 (5 bases). Germline loops: CDR1 SGHDT, CDR2 YYEEEE. The CDR3 has 15 amino acids. V was cut by 3 bases and J by 1 base, with 11 bases left in between. CDR3 nucleotides: TGTGCCAGCAGCTACGACAGAAGTTCTGGAAACACCATATATTTT. Its translation: CASSYDRSSGNTIYF.

Only a few counts were recorded for this clonotype. The chain has TRBV6-6 and TRBJ2-1; D might be TRBD1 (5 bases). The CDR3 is made up of 14 amino acids. Trimming removed 6 bases at V and 9 bases at J, with 18 bases between. CDR1 MNHNY and CDR2 SVGAGI come from the germline V gene (reference sequence). CDR3 protein: CASRTGHGRGEQFF. The CDR3 DNA sequence: TGTGCCAGCAGAACCGGACACGGAAGGGGTGAGCAGTTCTTC.

This clonotype was counted many times. The chain combines TRBV29-1 with TRBJ2-7; 9 positions match TRBD1. The CDR3 is made up of 14 amino acids. Germline CDR1 is SQVTM and CDR2 is ANQGSEA. V lost 3 bases and J lost 1; bases outside the gene matches: 4. CDR3 bases: TGCAGCGTTGACCCGGGGACAGGGTCCTACGAGCAGTACTTC. Its translation: CSVDPGTGSYEQYF.

In DNA form, the CDR3 reads TGCAGCGAGGGACAGGGTGATCAGCCCCAGCATTTT. It translates to CSEGQGDQPQHF. V gene TRBV29-1 combines with J gene TRBJ1-5, with 9 bases that match TRBD1. Germline trimming cut 7 bases from V and 5 bases from J; bases unmatched to any gene: 3. This CDR3 is built from 12 residues. Germline CDR1 reads SQVTM; CDR2 reads ANQGSEA.

At least ten counts were recorded for this clonotype. The genes are TRBV10-3 and TRBJ1-1; 7 nucleotides line up with TRBD1. The CDR3 sequence is 14 residues long. Germline trimming cut 11 bases from V and 0 bases from J; bases unmatched to any gene: 9. Germline V gene sequence: CDR1 ENHRY, CDR2 SYGVKD. CDR3 sequence (DNA): TGTGCCTCACACTCGACAGGGATGAACACTGAAGCTTTCTTT. Translation gives CASHSTGMNTEAFF.

This clonotype was picked up many times. The chain employs TRBV15 and TRBJ1-6; D not resolved. The length of the CDR3 is 16 residues. Per germline, CDR1 LNHNV and CDR2 YYDKDF (reference sequence). V gave up 1 base and J gave up 0 bases, with 7 bases separating them. The CDR3, as DNA: TGTGCCACCAGCAGAGGGACGGTCTCCTATAATTCACCCCTCCACTTT. Protein product: CATSRGTVSYNSPLHF. Full variable domain (outside the CDR3, taken from reference TRBV15 and TRBJ1-6): DAMVIQNPRYQVTQFGKPVTLSCSQTLNHNVMYWYQQKSSQAPKLLFHYYDKDFNNEADTPDNFQSRRPNTSFCFLDIRSPGLGDTAMYLCATSRGTVSYNSPLHFGNGTRLTVT.

V and J are TRBV7-2 and TRBJ2-7; D perhaps matches TRBD2 (5 bases). V shed 2 bases and J shed 0 bases, with 8 bases lying between them. This CDR3 is built from 14 residues. Germline V gives CDR1 SGHTA, CDR2 FQGNSA. CDR3 in amino acids: CASSLLGLSYEQYF. CDR3 nucleotide sequence: TGTGCCAGCAGCTTACTAGGACTCTCCTACGAGCAGTACTTC. Supplemented by reference TRBV7-2 and TRBJ2-7, the full variable domain reads GAGVSQSPSNKVTEKGKDVELRCDPISGHTALYWYRQSLGQGLEFLIYFQGNSAPDKSGLPSDRFSAERTGGSVSTLTIQRTQQEDSAVYLCASSLLGLSYEQYFGPGTRLTVT.

J is TRBJ1-1 and V is TRBV7-9; D gene ambiguous. The CDR3 loop spans 16 amino acids. V was pared by 4 bases and J by 3 bases, with 18 bases between. The V gene's germline CDR1 is SEHNR and CDR2 FQNEAQ (reference sequence). The DNA for the CDR3 is TGTGCCAGCAGCTCCATTCGGACCCGGCTGGACACTGAAGCTTTCTTT. This codes for CASSSIRTRLDTEAFF.

A remark on this clonotype: A read error may produce the germline difference seen at one junction end. The chain combines TRBV20-1 with TRBJ1-2, with TRBD1 as a possible D gene (5 bases). The CDR3 contains 13 residues. Per the germline V gene, CDR1 is DFQATT and CDR2 is SNEGSKA (reference sequence). The CDR3 here is CSAGDGANYGCTF. The CDR3 DNA is TGCAGTGCTGGAGACGGGGCCAACTATGGCTGCACCTTC.

The J gene is TRBJ2-7, the V gene TRBV29-1; 16 bases line up with TRBD2. The germline V gene encodes CDR1 SQVTM and CDR2 ANQGSEA. The V and J ends lost 7 bases and 3 bases, in that order; junction bases with no gene match: 9. This CDR3 spans 16 amino acids. The CDR3: CSAGLAGGRKDYEQYF. CDR3 nucleotide sequence: TGCAGCGCGGGACTAGCGGGAGGGCGGAAAGACTACGAGCAGTACTTC.

In its sample, this clonotype was seen once. The V and J genes are TRBV20-1 and TRBJ2-5; D gene ambiguous. The length of the CDR3 is 13 residues. Trimming removed 0 bases from V and 4 bases from J, with 9 bases in between. In germline, CDR1 is DFQATT, CDR2 SNEGSKA (reference sequence). CDR3 region: CSAREKGRETQYF. CDR3 in DNA: TGCAGTGCTAGAGAGAAGGGAAGAGAGACCCAGTACTTC.

V and J are TRBV15 and TRBJ2-7, with TRBD2 matching 10 bases. CDR3 size: 22 residues. Germline V lookup: CDR1 LNHNV, CDR2 YYDKDF (reference sequence). With V trimmed by 3 bases and J by 0 bases, 23 bases remained unmatched. The CDR3 DNA reads as TGTGCCACCAGCAGCTTAGGCCTGGGAGCGGGAGGGCTAGGGGATCCCTCCTACGAGCAGTACTTC. This codes for CATSSLGLGAGGLGDPSYEQYF. The variable domain in full, with the rest retrieved from reference TRBV15 and TRBJ2-7, is DAMVIQNPRYQVTQFGKPVTLSCSQTLNHNVMYWYQQKSSQAPKLLFHYYDKDFNNEADTPDNFQSRRPNTSFCFLDIRSPGLGDTAMYLCATSSLGLGAGGLGDPSYEQYFGPGTRLTVT.

This clonotype was seen more than once but under ten times. One base away lies a much larger clone, so this may be a sequencing read error. This rearrangement joins TRBV20-1 to TRBJ2-2; 10 positions match TRBD1. There are 18 residues in the CDR3. The V gene's germline CDR1 is DFQATT and CDR2 SNEGSKA (reference sequence). CDR3 DNA: TGCAGTGCTAGAGCCTTCGGGACAGGGGCTGAGAACACCAGGGAGCTGTTTTTT. The encoded protein is CSARAFGTGAENTRELFF.

This clonotype has at least ten counts. The chain employs TRBV29-1 and TRBJ2-2; 9 bases agree with TRBD1. The CDR3 covers 14 residues. With 7 bases clipped from V and 0 bases from J, the junction kept 3 bases outside the gene matches. Germline assignment: CDR1 SQVTM and CDR2 ANQGSEA. The CDR3 reads CSANRGPNTGELFF. For the CDR3, the DNA is TGCAGCGCCAACAGGGGGCCGAACACCGGGGAGCTGTTTTTT.